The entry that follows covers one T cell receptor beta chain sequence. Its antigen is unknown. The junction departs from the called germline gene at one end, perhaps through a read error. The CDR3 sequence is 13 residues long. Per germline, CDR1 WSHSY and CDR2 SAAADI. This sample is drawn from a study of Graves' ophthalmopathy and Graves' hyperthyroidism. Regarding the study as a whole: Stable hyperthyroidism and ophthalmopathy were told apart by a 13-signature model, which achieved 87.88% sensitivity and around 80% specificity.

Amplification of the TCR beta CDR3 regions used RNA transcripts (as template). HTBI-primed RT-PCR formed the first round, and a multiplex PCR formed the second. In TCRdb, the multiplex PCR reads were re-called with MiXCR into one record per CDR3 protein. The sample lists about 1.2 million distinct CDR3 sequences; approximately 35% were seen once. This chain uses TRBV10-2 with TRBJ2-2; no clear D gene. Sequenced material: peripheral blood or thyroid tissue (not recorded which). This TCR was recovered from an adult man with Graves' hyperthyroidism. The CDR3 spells CASSSILNGELFF. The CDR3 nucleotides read TGTGCCAGCAGTTCCATACTGAACGGGGAGCTGTTTTTT.